This entry lists 2 T cell receptor beta chains sequenced from one sample in a study of OX40 agonist ivuxolimab in advanced cancers. This table comes from immunoSEQ multiplex PCR, and its TCRdb copy is limited to in-frame clones, with some not included. The data contain 30,000 to 35,000 clones, about 86% of them singletons. The sample was CD4+ or CD8+ T cells sorted from blood, taken in a trial of the OX40 agonist ivuxolimab. These receptors were taken from an adult with an advanced solid tumor such as melanoma, head and neck, liver or kidney cancer.

The chain joins TRBV28 to TRBJ2-1, with 9 bases fitting TRBD2. The V segment lost 5 bases and the J segment 3 bases; nucleotides outside the gene matches: 5. The CDR3 runs to 15 residues. Germline lookup yields CDR1 MDHEN and CDR2 SYDVKM. The CDR3 region is CASSALAGLYNEQFF. The CDR3 DNA reads as TGTGCCAGCAGTGCCCTAGCGGGGCTCTACAATGAGCAGTTCTTC.

The V call is TRBV7-2, the J call TRBJ2-7, with TRBD2 matching 7 bases. This CDR3 is 13 amino acids long. Germline CDR1 and CDR2: SGHTA and FQGNSA. After removal of 4 bases from V and 13 bases from J, the junction contained 13 bases not matched to a gene. The CDR3 spells CASSSPGLHSTYF. The CDR3 DNA follows: TGTGCCAGCAGCTCACCGGGACTACATTCTACCTACTTC.